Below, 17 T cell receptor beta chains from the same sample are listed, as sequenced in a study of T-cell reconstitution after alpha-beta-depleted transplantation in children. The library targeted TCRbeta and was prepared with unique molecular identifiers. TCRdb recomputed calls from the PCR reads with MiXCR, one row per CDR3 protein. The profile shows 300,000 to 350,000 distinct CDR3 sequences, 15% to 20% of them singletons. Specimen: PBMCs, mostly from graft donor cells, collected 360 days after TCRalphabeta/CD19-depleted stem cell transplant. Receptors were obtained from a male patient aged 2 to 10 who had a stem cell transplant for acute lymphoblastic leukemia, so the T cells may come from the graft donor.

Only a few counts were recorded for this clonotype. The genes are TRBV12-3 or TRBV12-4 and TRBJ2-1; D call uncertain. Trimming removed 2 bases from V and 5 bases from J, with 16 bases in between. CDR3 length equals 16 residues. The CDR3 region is CASSLFGASLDNEQFF. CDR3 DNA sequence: TGTGCCAGCAGTTTATTCGGTGCTTCCCTTGACAATGAGCAGTTCTTC.

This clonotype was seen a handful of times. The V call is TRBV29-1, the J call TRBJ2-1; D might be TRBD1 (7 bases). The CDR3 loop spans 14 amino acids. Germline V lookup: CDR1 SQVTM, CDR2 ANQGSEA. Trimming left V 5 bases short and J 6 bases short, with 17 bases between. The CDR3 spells CSVRGHQGGNEQFF. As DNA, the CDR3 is TGCAGCGTTCGGGGCCACCAGGGGGGCAATGAGCAGTTCTTC.

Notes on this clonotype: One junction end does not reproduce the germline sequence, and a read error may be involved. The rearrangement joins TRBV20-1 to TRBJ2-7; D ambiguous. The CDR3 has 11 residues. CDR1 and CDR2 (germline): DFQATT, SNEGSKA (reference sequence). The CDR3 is CSARDRTIQAF. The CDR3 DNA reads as TGCAGTGCTAGAGATCGCACTATACAAGCCTTC.

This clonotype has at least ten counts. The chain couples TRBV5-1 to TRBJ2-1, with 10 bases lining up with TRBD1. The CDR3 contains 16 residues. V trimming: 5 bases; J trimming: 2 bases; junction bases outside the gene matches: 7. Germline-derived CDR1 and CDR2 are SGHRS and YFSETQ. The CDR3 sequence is CASSGRGQGAYNEQFF. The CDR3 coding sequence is TGCGCCAGCAGTGGCCGTGGACAGGGGGCCTACAATGAGCAGTTCTTC.

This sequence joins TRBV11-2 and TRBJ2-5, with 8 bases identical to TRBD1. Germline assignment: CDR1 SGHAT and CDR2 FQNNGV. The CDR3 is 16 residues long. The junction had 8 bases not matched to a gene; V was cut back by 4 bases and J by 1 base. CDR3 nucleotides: TGTGCCAGCAGCTCCAATGACAGGGGCGTCCAAGAGACCCAGTACTTC. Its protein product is CASSSNDRGVQETQYF.

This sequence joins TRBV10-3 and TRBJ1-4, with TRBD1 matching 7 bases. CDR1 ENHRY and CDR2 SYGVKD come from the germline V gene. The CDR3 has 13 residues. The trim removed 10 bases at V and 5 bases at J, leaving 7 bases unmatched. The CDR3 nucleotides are TGTGCCACCTGGACAGGAGTCAATGAAAAACTGTTTTTT. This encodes CATWTGVNEKLFF.

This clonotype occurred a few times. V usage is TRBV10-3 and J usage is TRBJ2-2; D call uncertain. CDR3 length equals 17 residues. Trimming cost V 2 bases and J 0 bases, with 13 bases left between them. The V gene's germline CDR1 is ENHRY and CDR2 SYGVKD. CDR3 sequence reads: CAISEVQTAANTGELFF. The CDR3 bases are TGTGCCATCAGTGAGGTACAGACTGCGGCGAACACCGGGGAGCTGTTTTTT.

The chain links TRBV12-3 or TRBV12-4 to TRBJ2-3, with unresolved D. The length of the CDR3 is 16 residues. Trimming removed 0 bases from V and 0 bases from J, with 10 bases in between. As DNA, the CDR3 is TGTGCCAGCAGTTTAGCGTACCGGTCTAGCACAGATACGCAGTATTTT. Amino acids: CASSLAYRSSTDTQYF.

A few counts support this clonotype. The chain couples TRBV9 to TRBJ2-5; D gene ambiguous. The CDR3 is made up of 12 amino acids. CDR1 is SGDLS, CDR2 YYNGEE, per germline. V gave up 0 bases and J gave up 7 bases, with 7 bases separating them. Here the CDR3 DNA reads TGTGCCAGCAGCGTAGGTGATGGGACCCAGTACTTC. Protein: CASSVGDGTQYF.

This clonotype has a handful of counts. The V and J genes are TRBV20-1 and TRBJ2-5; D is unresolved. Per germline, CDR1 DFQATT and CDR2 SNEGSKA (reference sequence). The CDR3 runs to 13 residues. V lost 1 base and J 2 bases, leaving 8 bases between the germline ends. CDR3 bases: TGCAGTGCTAGAGTGTCAGGACAAGAGACCCAGTACTTC. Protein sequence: CSARVSGQETQYF.

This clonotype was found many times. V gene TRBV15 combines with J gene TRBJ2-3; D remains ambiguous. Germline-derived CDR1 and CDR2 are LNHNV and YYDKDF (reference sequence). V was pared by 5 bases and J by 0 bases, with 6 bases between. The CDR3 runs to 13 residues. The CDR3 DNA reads TGTGCCACCAGCTCAGCTAGCACAGATACGCAGTATTTT. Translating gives CATSSASTDTQYF.

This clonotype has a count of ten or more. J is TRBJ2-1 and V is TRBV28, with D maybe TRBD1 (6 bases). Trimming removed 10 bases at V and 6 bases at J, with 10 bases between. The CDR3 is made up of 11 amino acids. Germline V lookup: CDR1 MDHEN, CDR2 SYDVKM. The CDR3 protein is CAIQGPNEQFF. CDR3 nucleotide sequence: TGTGCCATCCAGGGGCCCAATGAGCAGTTCTTC.

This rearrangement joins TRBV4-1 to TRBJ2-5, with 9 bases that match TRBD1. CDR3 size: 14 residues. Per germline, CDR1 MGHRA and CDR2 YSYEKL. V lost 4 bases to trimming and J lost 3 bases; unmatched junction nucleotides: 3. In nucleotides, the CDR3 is TGCGCCAGCAGCCCCCGGGACAGGGAAGAGACCCAGTACTTC. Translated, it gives CASSPRDREETQYF.

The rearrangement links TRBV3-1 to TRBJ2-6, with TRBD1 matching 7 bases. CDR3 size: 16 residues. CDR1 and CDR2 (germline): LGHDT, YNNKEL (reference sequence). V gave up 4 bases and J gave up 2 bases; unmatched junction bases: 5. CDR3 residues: CASSRRGRAGANVLTF. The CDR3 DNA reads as TGTGCCAGCAGCCGAAGGGGGCGGGCTGGGGCCAACGTCCTGACTTTC.

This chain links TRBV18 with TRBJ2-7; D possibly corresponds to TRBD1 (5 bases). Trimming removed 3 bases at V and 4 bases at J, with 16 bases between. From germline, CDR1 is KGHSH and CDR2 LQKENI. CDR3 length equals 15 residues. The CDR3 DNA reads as TGTGCCAGCTCACCTCTGGGGCAGCCCCTGTACGAGCAGTACTTC. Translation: CASSPLGQPLYEQYF. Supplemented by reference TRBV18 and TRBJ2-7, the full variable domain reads NAGVMQNPRHLVRRRGQEARLRCSPMKGHSHVYWYRQLPEEGLKFMVYLQKENIIDESGMPKERFSAEFPKEGPSILRIQQVVRGDSAAYFCASSPLGQPLYEQYFGPGTRLTVT.

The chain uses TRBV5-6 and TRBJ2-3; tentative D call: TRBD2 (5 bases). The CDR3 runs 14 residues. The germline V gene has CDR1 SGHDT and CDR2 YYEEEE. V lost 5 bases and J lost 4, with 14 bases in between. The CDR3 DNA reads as TGTGCCAGCAGTCTTATGAGGGTTCCAGATACGCAGTATTTT. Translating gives CASSLMRVPDTQYF.

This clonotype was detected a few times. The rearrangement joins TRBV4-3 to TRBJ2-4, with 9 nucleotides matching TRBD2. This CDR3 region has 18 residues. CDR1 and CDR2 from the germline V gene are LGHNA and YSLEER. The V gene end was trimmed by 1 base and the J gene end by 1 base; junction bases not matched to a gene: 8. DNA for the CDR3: TGCGCCAGCAGCCAAGTAGTTAGCGGGAGATCGGCCAAAAACATTCAGTACTTC. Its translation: CASSQVVSGRSAKNIQYF.